These 17 T cell receptor beta chains were all obtained from the same sample, sequenced in a study of cytomegalovirus exposure and HLA in healthy donors. It was with 60 Vbeta and 13 Jbeta primers that the PCR ran. Only in-frame clones appear in the TCRdb table, and some are missing; sequencing was by immunoSEQ multiplex PCR. The sample consists of 35,000 to 55,000 clones, under 70% of them appearing once. The sample comprised PBMCs. The receptors originated from a man aged 55 to 70 in good health and CMV-seropositive.

The chain has TRBV6-1 and TRBJ2-2; D call uncertain. Germline values: CDR1 MNHNS, CDR2 SASEGT. This CDR3 spans 12 amino acids. V lost 6 bases and J lost 5, with 7 bases in between. CDR3 protein: CASSVQTGELFF. Here the CDR3 DNA reads TGTGCCAGCAGCGTGCAGACCGGGGAGCTGTTTTTT.

This chain links TRBV10-3 with TRBJ1-5; D possibly corresponds to TRBD1 (6 bases). The germline CDR1 and CDR2 sequences are ENHRY and SYGVKD. The CDR3 sequence is 15 residues long. Trimming stripped 3 bases from V and 3 bases from J, with 12 bases between. The CDR3 spells CAISEGTQYNQPQHF. DNA for the CDR3: TGTGCCATCAGTGAAGGGACACAATACAATCAGCCCCAGCATTTT.

This chain connects TRBV4-3 to TRBJ1-2; 7 bases match TRBD1. The CDR3 consists of 16 residues. Germline CDR1 is LGHNA and CDR2 is YSLEER. Losses at the gene ends were 5 bases for V and 7 bases for J; bases not matched to a gene: 16. CDR3 DNA: TGCGCCAGCAGCGAGGGACAGCCCCGTCCCATTCGTGGCTACACCTTC. It specifies CASSEGQPRPIRGYTF.

The chain has TRBV7-9 and TRBJ2-3, with 15 positions matching TRBD2. Losses at the gene ends were 1 base for V and 3 bases for J; bases not matched to a gene: 2. Germline CDR1 reads SEHNR; CDR2 reads FQNEAQ (reference sequence). The CDR3 has 17 amino acids. CDR3 loop: CASSLGGLAGGTDTQYF. Here the CDR3 DNA reads TGTGCCAGCAGCTTAGGGGGACTAGCGGGAGGTACAGATACGCAGTATTTT.

The gene calls are TRBV4-3 and TRBJ2-5; D perhaps matches TRBD2 (6 bases). TRBJ2-7 explains the end of the DNA better; the J call may be wrong. The CDR3 spans 16 residues. The germline CDR1 and CDR2 sequences are LGHNA and YSLEER. Here the CDR3 reads CASSQARGRSGYEQYF. The CDR3 DNA is TGCGCCAGCAGCCAAGCCCGGGGGAGGTCCGGCTACGAGCAGTACTTC.

V and J are TRBV9 and TRBJ2-7, with D possibly matching TRBD1 (6 bases). V was shortened by 3 bases and J by 2 bases, with 12 bases between the two germline ends. Germline V gene sequence: CDR1 SGDLS, CDR2 YYNGEE. The CDR3 extends over 14 amino acids. The CDR3 sequence is CASSAGQTTYEQYF. The CDR3 bases are TGTGCCAGCAGCGCTGGACAGACAACCTACGAGCAGTACTTC.

The chain recombines TRBV5-1 with TRBJ2-5; TRBD2 aligns across 8 bases. This CDR3 is built from 16 residues. The V gene's germline CDR1 is SGHRS and CDR2 YFSETQ. J was trimmed by 4 bases and V by 4 bases; bases with no gene match: 12. CDR3 loop: CASSGSGSGFGETQYF. The CDR3, as DNA: TGCGCCAGCAGCGGCAGCGGGAGTGGGTTCGGAGAGACCCAGTACTTC.

This clone was seen only once. The chain is built from TRBV6-5 and TRBJ1-2, with D unresolved. The CDR3 is made up of 12 amino acids. The V gene's germline CDR1 is MNHEY and CDR2 SVGAGI. V gave up 6 bases and J gave up 8 bases, with 13 bases separating them. The CDR3 loop reads CASSLELRGYTF. The CDR3 nucleotides read TGTGCCAGCAGCCTCGAACTGCGGGGCTACACCTTC.

The CDR3 bases are TGTGCCAGCAGTTTAATGATAGGGGGCCTTGGCTACACCTTC. It yields the protein CASSLMIGGLGYTF. The chain links TRBV28 to TRBJ1-2; 7 bases are shared with TRBD1. CDR1 and CDR2 from the germline V gene are MDHEN and SYDVKM. Unmatched junction bases numbered 7, after V lost 2 bases and J lost 7 bases. The CDR3 totals 14 residues.

V usage is TRBV5-4 and J usage is TRBJ2-5; TRBD1 agrees at 9 bases. J was trimmed by 3 bases and V by 4 bases; bases with no gene match: 1. The CDR3 runs 13 residues. From germline, CDR1 is SGHNT and CDR2 YYREEE (reference sequence). The CDR3 loop reads CASSGDREETQYF. DNA for the CDR3: TGTGCCAGCAGCGGGGACAGGGAAGAGACCCAGTACTTC. The entire variable domain, with the rest obtained from reference TRBV5-4 and TRBJ2-5, is as follows: ETGVTQSPTHLIKTRGQQVTLRCSSQSGHNTVSWYQQALGQGPQFIFQYYREEENGRGNFPPRFSGLQFPNYSSELNVNALELDDSALYLCASSGDREETQYFGPGTRLLVL.

This clone has more than one count but fewer than ten. The genes are TRBV7-9 and TRBJ2-7; D call uncertain. V gave up 2 bases and J gave up 4 bases, with 6 bases separating them. CDR3 length equals 12 residues. CDR1 is SEHNR, CDR2 FQNEAQ, per germline (reference sequence). CDR3 protein: CASSLNEYEQYF. CDR3 nucleotides: TGTGCCAGCAGCTTAAACGAGTACGAGCAGTACTTC.

The chain is built from TRBV18 and TRBJ2-3; D possibly corresponds to TRBD2 (6 bases). This CDR3 region has 14 residues. Germline V gives CDR1 KGHSH, CDR2 LQKENI. V was clipped by 6 bases and J by 2 bases, with 12 bases between them. The CDR3 is CASSTGLTTDTQYF. As DNA, the CDR3 is TGTGCCAGCTCGACGGGACTCACCACAGATACGCAGTATTTT.

The genes are TRBV29-1 and TRBJ2-1; a possible D gene is TRBD2 (6 bases). V lost 7 bases and J 0 bases, leaving 16 bases between the germline ends. This CDR3 is 15 amino acids long. CDR1 is SQVTM, CDR2 ANQGSEA, per germline. CDR3 nucleotide sequence: TGCAGCGCCGCGGGACTTCAGAGCTCCTACAATGAGCAGTTCTTC. Translated, it gives CSAAGLQSSYNEQFF.

This clone occurred once. This sequence joins TRBV4-2 and TRBJ2-5, with D possibly TRBD2 on 5 matching bases. The CDR3 totals 16 residues. The V end lost 0 bases, the J end lost 5 bases, and 16 bases lay between the germline ends. Germline V lookup: CDR1 LGHNA, CDR2 YNFKEQ. The CDR3 DNA is TGTGCCAGCAGCCAAGATCCATGGGGAGCTGGGGAGACCCAGTACTTC. It is translated as CASSQDPWGAGETQYF.

This chain connects TRBV2 to TRBJ2-6; D may be TRBD2 (6 bases). V was cut by 7 bases and J by 0 bases, with 10 bases left in between. This CDR3 is 15 amino acids long. Germline V gene data show CDR1 as SNHLY and CDR2 as FYNNEI. This CDR3 is CASKAGVSGANVLTF. The CDR3 DNA is TGTGCCAGCAAAGCGGGCGTCTCTGGGGCCAACGTCCTGACTTTC.

As for this clone: This sequence is one base from a far larger clone and is likely a read error. The chain is built from TRBV29-1 and TRBJ2-1, with D maybe TRBD2 (6 bases). V was pared by 1 base and J by 4 bases, with 17 bases between. The CDR3 totals 16 residues. Germline CDR1 is SQVTM and CDR2 is ANQGSEA. The chain's CDR3 is CSVEGGARGAYNEQFF. CDR3 coding DNA: TGCAGCGTTGAAGGAGGGGCTCGCGGGGCATACAATGAGCAGTTCTTC.

The V and J genes are TRBV19 and TRBJ2-7; TRBD2 matches at 14 bases. From germline, CDR1 is LNHDA and CDR2 SQIVND (reference sequence). The CDR3 sequence is 14 residues long. The ends lost 5 bases at V and 6 bases at J; junction bases unmatched: 3. The CDR3 DNA sequence: TGTGCCAGTAGTTCGGGACTAGCGGGAGTCGAGCAGTACTTC. It codes for CASSSGLAGVEQYF. The full variable domain, in which reference TRBV19 and TRBJ2-7 provide the parts outside the CDR3, is DGGITQSPKYLFRKEGQNVTLSCEQNLNHDAMYWYRQDPGQGLRLIYYSQIVNDFQKGDIAEGYSVSREKKESFPLTVTSAQKNPTAFYLCASSSGLAGVEQYFGPGTRLTVT.